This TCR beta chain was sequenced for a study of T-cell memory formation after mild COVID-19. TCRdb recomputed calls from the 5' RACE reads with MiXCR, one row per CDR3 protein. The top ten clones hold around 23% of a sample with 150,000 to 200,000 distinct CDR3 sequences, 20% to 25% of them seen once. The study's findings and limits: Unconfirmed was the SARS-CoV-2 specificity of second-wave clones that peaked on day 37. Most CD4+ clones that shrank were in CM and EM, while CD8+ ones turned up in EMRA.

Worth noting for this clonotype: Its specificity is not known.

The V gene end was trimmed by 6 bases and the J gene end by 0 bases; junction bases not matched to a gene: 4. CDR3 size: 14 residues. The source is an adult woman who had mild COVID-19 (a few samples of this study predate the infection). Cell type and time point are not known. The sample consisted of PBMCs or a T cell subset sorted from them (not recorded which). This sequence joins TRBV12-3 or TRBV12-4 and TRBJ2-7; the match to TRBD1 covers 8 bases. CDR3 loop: CASSRTGLSYEQYF. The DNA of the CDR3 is TGTGCCAGCAGCCGGACAGGGCTCTCCTACGAGCAGTACTTC.